This T cell receptor beta chain derives from a study of memory CD4+ T cells and cytomegalovirus serostatus. The wider study: Donors were healthy Belgian adults, fewer than ten CMV seropositive and 24 seronegative. Study-wide results and caveats: Each of approximately 70 CMV-associated TCRbeta sequences occurred in one to five individuals.

This table comes from immunoSEQ multiplex PCR, and its TCRdb copy is limited to in-frame clones, with some not included. The sample yields 38,000 or so clones, around 79% seen once. The sort gate was single viable CD3+CD4+CD8-CD45RO+ cells for memory CD4+ T cells. After thawing, CD4+ T cells were positively selected. Turning to this clone: Its antigen remains unknown.

From germline, CDR1 is LNHDA and CDR2 SQIVND (reference sequence). There are 16 residues in the CDR3. V lost 3 bases and J 3 bases, leaving 17 bases between the germline ends. The sample taken for sequencing was memory CD4+ T cells from blood. The chain couples TRBV19 to TRBJ1-2, with D possibly being TRBD1 (6 bases). This clonotype originated in an adult in good health and CMV-seronegative. The CDR3 region has the DNA TGTGCCAGTAGTATCCCCTCCATACAGGGATACTATGGCTACACCTTC. It encodes CASSIPSIQGYYGYTF.